These T cell receptor beta chains were read from a single sample in a study of blood T cell repertoires in COVID-19. The data were produced by immunoSEQ multiplex PCR, yet TCRdb's version contains in-frame clones alone and is incomplete. There are fewer than 250,000 clones in the sample; approximately 81% occur only once, and roughly a tenth lies in the top ten. Sequencing was performed on peripheral blood. These receptor sequences come from a woman of 80 years or more with COVID-19, enrolled during active disease. Each CDR3 is given with its conserved first and last residue. The D gene is left open where the match is weak. Size is omitted from some rows. Given values are once, few, many or a class for expanded clones.

TRBD2	NA	TRBV7-3	TRBJ2-7	TGTGCCAGCAGCTTGACTAGCGGGGGGTTTAGCGAGCAGTACTTC	CASSLTSGGFSEQYF
NA	NA	TRBV2	TRBJ1-2	TGTGCCAGCAGCGCGTCGGGTCGCCTAGAGGGTGGCTACACCTTC	CASSASGRLEGGYTF
NA	NA	TRBV11-1	TRBJ2-7	TGTGCCAGCAGCTTCTCTACTCCTCCCTCCTACGAGCAGTACTTC	CASSFSTPPSYEQYF
TRBD1	NA	TRBV19	TRBJ2-2	TGTGCCAGTAGTATCGGACAGGGTGGAGGCGGGGAGCTGTTTTTT	CASSIGQGGGGELFF
NA	NA	TRBV28	TRBJ2-2	TGTGCCAGCAGTCCCAGCCAGGGCGCGAACACCGGGGAGCTGTTTTTT	CASSPSQGANTGELFF
NA	NA	TRBV6-5	TRBJ1-5	TGTGCCAGCAGCCGCGGTGATAGCAATCAGCCCCAGCATTTT	CASSRGDSNQPQHF
TRBD1	NA	TRBV19	TRBJ1-1	TGTGCCAGTAGTATTGGGGACAGGGTTCAGAACACTGAAGCTTTCTTT	CASSIGDRVQNTEAFF
NA	once	TRBV27	TRBJ2-3	TGTGCCAGCAGTCTCGGTCTACGACAGGCAGATACGCAGTATTTT	CASSLGLRQADTQYF
NA	NA	TRBV5-1	TRBJ2-2	TGCGCCAGCAGCTTGGCTCAGGGTAGTACCGGGGAGCTGTTTTTT	CASSLAQGSTGELFF
NA	NA	TRBV10-3	TRBJ1-5	TGTGCCATCAGTGAGTCTGGGCAGGGCAATCAGCCCCAGCATTTT	CAISESGQGNQPQHF
TRBD1	NA	TRBV7-2	TRBJ1-1	TGTGCCAGCAGCTTACAGACAGGGGGCGGGGGCACTGAAGCTTTCTTT	CASSLQTGGGGTEAFF
TRBD2	NA	TRBV7-6	TRBJ2-3	TGTGCCAGCAGCCTCAGCGGGGGGCGCACAGATACGCAGTATTTT	CASSLSGGRTDTQYF
NA	NA	TRBV2	TRBJ1-2	TGTGCCAGCGCCACAGGGTTCGGCTATGGCTACACCTTC	CASATGFGYGYTF
TRBD1	NA	TRBV2	TRBJ1-5	TGTGCCAGCAGTCCCGGGACAGGGGGCAATCAGCCCCAGCATTTT	CASSPGTGGNQPQHF
TRBD1	NA	TRBV9	TRBJ1-2	TGTGCCAGCAGCGCCGACAGGGGTGACTATGGCTACACCTTC	CASSADRGDYGYTF
NA	NA	TRBV7-7	TRBJ2-2	TGTGCTAGCACTTCCCAGCGAACCGGGGAGCTGTTTTTT	CASTSQRTGELFF
TRBD1	NA	TRBV11-2	TRBJ2-2	TGTGCCAGCAGCTTAAGGACAGGACAGACCGGGGAGCTGTTTTTT	CASSLRTGQTGELFF
TRBD1	NA	TRBV18	TRBJ2-7	TGTGCCAGCTCCCCTAGACAGGGGGGGAGGTACGAGCAGTACTTC	CASSPRQGGRYEQYF
TRBD2	NA	TRBV7-7	TRBJ2-7	TGTGCCAGCAGCGTGAGCGGGGGGTCCGATGAGCAGTACTTC	CASSVSGGSDEQYF
TRBD2	NA	TRBV5-8	TRBJ2-1	TGTGCCAGCAGCTTGGAGACTAGCGGGGGGTATTCCTACAATGAGCAGTTCTTC	CASSLETSGGYSYNEQFF
NA	few	TRBV28	TRBJ1-1	TGTGCCAGCAGTTTAATGAGAGGGATGGGAGCTTTCTTT	CASSLMRGMGAFF
TRBD2	NA	TRBV28	TRBJ2-3	TGTGCCAGCAGTTTCGGGGGGGCCGGGGATACGCAGTATTTT	CASSFGGAGDTQYF
NA	few	TRBV6-5	TRBJ1-6	TGTGCCAGCAGAGGGGGTTCACCCCTCCACTTT	CASRGGSPLHF
TRBD1	NA	TRBV7-2	TRBJ2-7	TGTGCCAGCAGCACGGGACAGGGTTACGAGCAGTACTTC	CASSTGQGYEQYF
TRBD1	few	TRBV5-1	TRBJ1-3	TGCGCCAGCAGCACCGACAGGGGGCTAGGAAACACCATATATTTT	CASSTDRGLGNTIYF
TRBD2	NA	TRBV5-1	TRBJ2-7	TGCGCCAGCTACCCTACGGGAGGGAACTCCTACGAGCAGTACTTC	CASYPTGGNSYEQYF
NA	NA	TRBV7-2	TRBJ2-2	TGTGCCAGCTCAGGGCAGGCGAACACCGGGGAGCTGTTTTTT	CASSGQANTGELFF
NA	NA	TRBV28	TRBJ2-1	TGTGCCAGCAGTCCGGGGACATTGGGAAACAATGAGCAGTTCTTC	CASSPGTLGNNEQFF
TRBD1	NA	TRBV18	TRBJ1-5	TGTGCCAGCTCACCCCAACAGGGGGCAAGCAATCAGCCCCAGCATTTT	CASSPQQGASNQPQHF
TRBD1	NA	TRBV5-5	TRBJ1-1	TGTGCCAGCAGCCCTTTGACAGGGAGGAACACTGAAGCTTTCTTT	CASSPLTGRNTEAFF
TRBD1	NA	TRBV11-2	TRBJ2-2	TGTGCCAGCAGGCAACAGGGGGCTGACACCGGGGAGCTGTTTTTT	CASRQQGADTGELFF
TRBD1	NA	TRBV2	TRBJ2-3	TGTGCCAGCAGTGAACATGGGACAGAGTCAGATACGCAGTATTTT	CASSEHGTESDTQYF
NA	few	TRBV21-1	TRBJ1-2	TGTGCCAGCAGCAAAGAGGAACAGGAAAACTATGGCTACACCTTC	CASSKEEQENYGYTF
NA	NA	TRBV7-2	TRBJ1-2	TGTGCCAGCAGCTTCCGGGGGGTCGGGACGCACTATGGCTACACCTTC	CASSFRGVGTHYGYTF
NA	NA	TRBV21-1	TRBJ2-3	TGTGCCAGCAGCGGGGGGGTCCCAGGCCCCGCAACAGATACGCAGTATTTT	CASSGGVPGPATDTQYF
TRBD1	NA	TRBV29-1	TRBJ1-2	TGCAGCGTTGGGGGGGGACAGGGCTATGGCTACACCTTC	CSVGGGQGYGYTF
NA	NA	TRBV5-4	TRBJ1-1	TGTGCCAGCAGCTTGGGCCGCGGGGGATACACTGAAGCTTTCTTT	CASSLGRGGYTEAFF
TRBD1	NA	TRBV7-9	TRBJ1-3	TGTGCCAGCAGCAGGGGACAGGGGGAAACGGGAGGAAACACCATATATTTT	CASSRGQGETGGNTIYF
TRBD2	NA	TRBV28	TRBJ2-5	TGTGCCAGCGTTGACGGGGGGGCACGTGAGACCCAGTACTTC	CASVDGGARETQYF
NA	NA	TRBV6-5	TRBJ1-1	TGTGCCAGCAATCGCGCAGGGATGAACACTGAAGCTTTCTTT	CASNRAGMNTEAFF
NA	NA	TRBV12-3/TRBV12-4	TRBJ2-5	TGTGCCAGCAGTCCTAGTGGGACCCAGTACTTC	CASSPSGTQYF